This T cell receptor (beta chain) was retrieved from a study of blood T cell repertoires in COVID-19. Across the study: Nucleic acid was either cDNA or gDNA, and it came from T cells, B-cell-depleted T cells, or PBMCs.

The V end lost 10 bases, the J end lost 2 bases, and 13 bases lay between the germline ends. This CDR3 region has 13 residues. Participant-reported clinical history was the basis for cohort assignment. Donors of Cohort 3 who recovered were those that had two negative PCRs, clearance, or symptom resolution. As originally analysed: Quantification of nucleated cells was approximated via reference gene primer amplification. Libraries were prepared by immunoSEQ multiplex PCR; TCRdb keeps only in-frame clonotypes and omits some of them. Clonal size and the V and J genes are those of that table, whereas D and trimming came from the DNA. Here the sample spans approximately 210,000 clones, roughly four fifths being singletons.

Input material: PBMCs or T cells enriched from blood (not recorded which). This chain connects TRBV12-3 or TRBV12-4 to TRBJ2-3; perhaps TRBD1 as D (6 bases). The sequence was collected from a woman aged 60-75 years who had recovered from COVID-19. Here the CDR3 DNA reads TGTGCCACCACAGCAGGGGTCACAGATACGCAGTATTTT. Residues: CATTAGVTDTQYF.